This TCR beta chain was sequenced in a study of T cells in Graves' hyperthyroidism and ophthalmopathy. Across 18 months, stable Graves' hyperthyroidism was marked by no progression to ophthalmopathy. Germline V gene sequence: CDR1 MDHEN, CDR2 SYDVKM. The CDR3 runs 14 residues. Points on this clonotype: It may be a read error: a sequence one base away is much more abundant.

Authors of the study amplified TCR beta CDR3 regions from RNA transcripts. HTBI primers were used for first-round RT-PCR of the TCR CDR3. From the multiplex PCR reads, TCRdb called clonotypes with MiXCR, one entry per CDR3 protein. The sample consists of hundreds of thousands of distinct CDR3 sequences, 18% of them appearing once. The sequenced sample consisted of blood. This sequence originates from a man aged 35 to 55 with Graves' hyperthyroidism. J is TRBJ1-4 and V is TRBV28; D call uncertain. CDR3 in DNA: TGTGCCAGCAGTTCCCAAGCCACAGTTGAAGAACTGTTTTTT. Its protein is CASSSQATVEELFF.